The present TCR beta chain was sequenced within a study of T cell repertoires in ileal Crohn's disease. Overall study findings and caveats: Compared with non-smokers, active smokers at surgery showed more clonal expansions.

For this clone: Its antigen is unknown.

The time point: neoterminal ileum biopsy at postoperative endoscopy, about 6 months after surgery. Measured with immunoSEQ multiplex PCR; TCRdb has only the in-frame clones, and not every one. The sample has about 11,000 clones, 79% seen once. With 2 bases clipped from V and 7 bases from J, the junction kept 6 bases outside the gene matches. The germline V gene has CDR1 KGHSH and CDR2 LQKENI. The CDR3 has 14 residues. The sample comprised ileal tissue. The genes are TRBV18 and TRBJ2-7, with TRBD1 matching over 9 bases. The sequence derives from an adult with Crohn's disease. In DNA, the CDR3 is TGTGCCAGCTCACCAAAACAGGGGGCACATGAGCAGTACTTC. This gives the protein CASSPKQGAHEQYF.